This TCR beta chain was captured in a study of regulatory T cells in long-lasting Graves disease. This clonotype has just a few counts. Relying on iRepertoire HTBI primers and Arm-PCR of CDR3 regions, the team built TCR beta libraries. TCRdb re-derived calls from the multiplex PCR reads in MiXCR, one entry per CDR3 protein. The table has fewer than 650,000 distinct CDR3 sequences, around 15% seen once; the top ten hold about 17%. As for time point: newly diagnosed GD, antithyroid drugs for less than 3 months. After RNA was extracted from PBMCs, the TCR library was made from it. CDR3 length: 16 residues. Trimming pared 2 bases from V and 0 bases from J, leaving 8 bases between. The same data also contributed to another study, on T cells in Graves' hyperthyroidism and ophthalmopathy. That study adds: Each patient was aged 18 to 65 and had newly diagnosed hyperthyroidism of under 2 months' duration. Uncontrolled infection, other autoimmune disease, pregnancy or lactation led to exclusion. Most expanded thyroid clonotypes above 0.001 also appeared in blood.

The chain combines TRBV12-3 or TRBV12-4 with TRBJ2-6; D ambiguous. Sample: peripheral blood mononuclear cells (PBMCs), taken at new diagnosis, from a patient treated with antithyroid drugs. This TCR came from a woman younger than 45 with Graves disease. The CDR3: CASSLPPSSGANVLTF. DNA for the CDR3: TGTGCCAGCAGTTTACCCCCAAGCTCTGGGGCCAACGTCCTGACTTTC.